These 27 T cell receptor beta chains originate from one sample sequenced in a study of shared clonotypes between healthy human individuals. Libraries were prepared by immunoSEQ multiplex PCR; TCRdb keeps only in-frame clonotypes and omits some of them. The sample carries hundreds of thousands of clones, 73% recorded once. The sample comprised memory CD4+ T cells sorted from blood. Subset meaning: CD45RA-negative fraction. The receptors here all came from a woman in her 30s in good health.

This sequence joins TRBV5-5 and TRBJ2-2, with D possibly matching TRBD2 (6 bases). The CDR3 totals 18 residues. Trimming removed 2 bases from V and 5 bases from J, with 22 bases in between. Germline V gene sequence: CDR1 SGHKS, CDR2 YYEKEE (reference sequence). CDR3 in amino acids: CASSFGQSTRAKTGELFF. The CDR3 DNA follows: TGTGCCAGCAGCTTTGGACAATCGACTAGAGCTAAAACCGGGGAGCTGTTTTTT.

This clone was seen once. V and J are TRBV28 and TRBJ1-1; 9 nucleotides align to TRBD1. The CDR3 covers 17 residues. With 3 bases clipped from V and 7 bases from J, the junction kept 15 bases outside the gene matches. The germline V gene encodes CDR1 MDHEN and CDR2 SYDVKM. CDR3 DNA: TGTGCCAGCAGTTTGGGGCACAGGGGGCAGCCCACGATTGAAGCTTTCTTT. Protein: CASSLGHRGQPTIEAFF.

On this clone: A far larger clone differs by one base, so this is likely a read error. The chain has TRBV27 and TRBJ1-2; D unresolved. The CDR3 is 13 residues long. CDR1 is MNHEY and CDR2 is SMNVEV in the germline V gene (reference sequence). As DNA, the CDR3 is TGTGCCACCCTCGGTTACGCTAACCATGGCTACACCTTC. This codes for CATLGYANHGYTF.

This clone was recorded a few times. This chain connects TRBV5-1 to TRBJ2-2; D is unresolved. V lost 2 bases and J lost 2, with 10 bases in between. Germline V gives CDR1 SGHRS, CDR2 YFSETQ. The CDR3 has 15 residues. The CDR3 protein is CASSFAQANTGELFF. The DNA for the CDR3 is TGCGCCAGCAGCTTCGCTCAGGCAAACACCGGGGAGCTGTTTTTT.

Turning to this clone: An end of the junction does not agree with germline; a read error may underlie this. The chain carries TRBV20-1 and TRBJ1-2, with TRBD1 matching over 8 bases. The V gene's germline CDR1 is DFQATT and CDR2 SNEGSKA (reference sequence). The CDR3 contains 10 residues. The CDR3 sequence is CSARDVDRAW. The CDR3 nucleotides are TGCAGTGCTAGAGATGTGGACAGGGCCTGG.

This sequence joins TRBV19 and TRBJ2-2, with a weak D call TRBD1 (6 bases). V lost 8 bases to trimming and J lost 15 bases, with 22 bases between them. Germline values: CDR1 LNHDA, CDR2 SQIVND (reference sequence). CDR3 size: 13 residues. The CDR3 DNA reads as TGTGCCAGTCGACCACCTGGGCAGGGGACGATGTTTTTT. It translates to CASRPPGQGTMFF.

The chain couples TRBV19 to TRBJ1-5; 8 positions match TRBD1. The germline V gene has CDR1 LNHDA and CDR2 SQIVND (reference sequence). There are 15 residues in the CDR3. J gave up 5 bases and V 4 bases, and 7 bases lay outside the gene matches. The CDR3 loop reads CASSRDRGYDQPQHF. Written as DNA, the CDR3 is TGTGCCAGTAGTAGAGACAGGGGTTATGATCAGCCCCAGCATTTT.

Written as DNA, the CDR3 is TGTGCCAGTAGTATCCACAGGGGCCACGAGCAGTACTTC. Translating gives CASSIHRGHEQYF. J is TRBJ2-7 and V is TRBV19; 7 bases map to TRBD1. Per germline, CDR1 LNHDA and CDR2 SQIVND (reference sequence). V was pared by 3 bases and J by 5 bases, with 4 bases of the junction left unmatched. The CDR3 runs 13 residues.

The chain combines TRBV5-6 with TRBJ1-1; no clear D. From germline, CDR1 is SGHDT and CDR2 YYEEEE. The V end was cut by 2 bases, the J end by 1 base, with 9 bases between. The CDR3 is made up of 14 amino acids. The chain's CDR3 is CASSLAGWNTEAFF. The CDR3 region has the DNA TGTGCCAGCAGCTTAGCTGGGTGGAACACTGAAGCTTTCTTT.

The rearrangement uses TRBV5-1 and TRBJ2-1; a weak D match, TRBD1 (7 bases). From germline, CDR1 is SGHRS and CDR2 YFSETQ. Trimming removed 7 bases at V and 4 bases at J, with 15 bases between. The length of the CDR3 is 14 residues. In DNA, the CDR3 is TGCGCCAGCTCGGAGGGGGCCCTATACAATGAGCAGTTCTTC. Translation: CASSEGALYNEQFF.

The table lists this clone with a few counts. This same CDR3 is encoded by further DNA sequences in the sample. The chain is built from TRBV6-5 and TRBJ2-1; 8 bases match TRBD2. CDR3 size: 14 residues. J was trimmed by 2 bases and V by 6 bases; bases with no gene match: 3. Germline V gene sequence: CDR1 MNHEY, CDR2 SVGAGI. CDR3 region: CASRLLAAYNEQFF. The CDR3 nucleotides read TGTGCCAGCAGGTTACTAGCGGCCTACAATGAGCAGTTCTTC.

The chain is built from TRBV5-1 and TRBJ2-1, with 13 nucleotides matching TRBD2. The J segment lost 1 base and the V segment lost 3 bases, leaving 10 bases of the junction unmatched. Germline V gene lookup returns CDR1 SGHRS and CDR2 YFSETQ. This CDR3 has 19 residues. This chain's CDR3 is CASSWETSGRPSSYNEQFF. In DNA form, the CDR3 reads TGCGCCAGCAGCTGGGAGACTAGCGGGAGGCCCTCTTCCTACAATGAGCAGTTCTTC. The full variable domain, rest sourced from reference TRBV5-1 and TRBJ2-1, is KAGVTQTPRYLIKTRGQQVTLSCSPISGHRSVSWYQQTPGQGLQFLFEYFSETQRNKGNFPGRFSGRQFSNSRSEMNVSTLELGDSALYLCASSWETSGRPSSYNEQFFGPGTRLTVL.

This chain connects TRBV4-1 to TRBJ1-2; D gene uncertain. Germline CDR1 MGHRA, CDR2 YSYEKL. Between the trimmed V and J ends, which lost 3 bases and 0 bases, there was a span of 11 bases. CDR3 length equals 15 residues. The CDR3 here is CASSHSRRANYGYTF. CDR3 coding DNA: TGCGCCAGCAGCCACAGCCGACGTGCTAACTATGGCTACACCTTC.

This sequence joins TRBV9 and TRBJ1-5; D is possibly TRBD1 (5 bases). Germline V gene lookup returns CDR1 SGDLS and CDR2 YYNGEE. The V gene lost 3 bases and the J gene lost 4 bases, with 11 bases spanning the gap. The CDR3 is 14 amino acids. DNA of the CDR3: TGTGCCAGCAGCGAGACAGAAATAAATCAGCCCCAGCATTTT. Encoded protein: CASSETEINQPQHF.

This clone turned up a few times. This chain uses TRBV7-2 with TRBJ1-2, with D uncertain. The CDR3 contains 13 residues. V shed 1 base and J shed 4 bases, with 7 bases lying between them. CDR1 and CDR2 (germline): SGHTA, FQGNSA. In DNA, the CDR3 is TGTGCCAGCAGCTTAGACCGTCGCTATGGCTACACCTTC. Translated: CASSLDRRYGYTF.

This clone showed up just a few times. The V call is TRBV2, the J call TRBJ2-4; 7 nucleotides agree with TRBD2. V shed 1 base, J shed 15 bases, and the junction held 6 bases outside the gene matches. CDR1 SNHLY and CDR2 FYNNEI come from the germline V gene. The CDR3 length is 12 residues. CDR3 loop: CASSEGRERGYF. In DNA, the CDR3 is TGTGCCAGCAGTGAAGGGAGGGAGCGGGGGTACTTC.

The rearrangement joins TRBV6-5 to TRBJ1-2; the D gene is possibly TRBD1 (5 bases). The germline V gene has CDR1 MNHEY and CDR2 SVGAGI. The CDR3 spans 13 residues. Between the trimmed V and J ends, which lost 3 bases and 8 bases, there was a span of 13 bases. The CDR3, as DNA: TGTGCCAGCAGTTATATGCAGGGACGAGGCTACACCTTC. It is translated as CASSYMQGRGYTF.

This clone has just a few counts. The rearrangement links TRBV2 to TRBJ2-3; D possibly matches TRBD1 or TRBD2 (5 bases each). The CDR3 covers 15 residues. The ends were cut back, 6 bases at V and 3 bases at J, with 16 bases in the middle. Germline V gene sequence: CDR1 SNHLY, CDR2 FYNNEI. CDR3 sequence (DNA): TGTGCCAGCAGAGCTCAGGGAGTGAGGACAGATACGCAGTATTTT. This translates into CASRAQGVRTDTQYF.

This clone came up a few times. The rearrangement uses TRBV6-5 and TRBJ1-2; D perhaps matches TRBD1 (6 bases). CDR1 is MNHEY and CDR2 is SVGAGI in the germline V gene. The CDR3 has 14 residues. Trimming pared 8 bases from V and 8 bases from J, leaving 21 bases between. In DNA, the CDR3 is TGTGCCAGCTCATTTGGGGGCAGGGTTGGCGGCTACACCTTC. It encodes CASSFGGRVGGYTF.

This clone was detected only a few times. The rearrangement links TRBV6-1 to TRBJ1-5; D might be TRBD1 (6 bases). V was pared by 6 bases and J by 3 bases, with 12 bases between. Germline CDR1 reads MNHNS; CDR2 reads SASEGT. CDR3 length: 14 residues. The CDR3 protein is CASREQGNNQPQHF. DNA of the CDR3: TGTGCCAGCAGAGAACAGGGTAACAATCAGCCCCAGCATTTT.

The CDR3 protein is CASSPGRDQPQHF. CDR3 in DNA: TGTGCCAGCAGCCCCGGCCGAGATCAGCCCCAGCATTTT. J is TRBJ1-5 and V is TRBV7-3; D gene uncertain. The CDR3 is made up of 13 amino acids. Germline V gives CDR1 SGHTA, CDR2 FQGTGA. The V end was cut by 5 bases, the J end by 5 bases, with 10 bases between.

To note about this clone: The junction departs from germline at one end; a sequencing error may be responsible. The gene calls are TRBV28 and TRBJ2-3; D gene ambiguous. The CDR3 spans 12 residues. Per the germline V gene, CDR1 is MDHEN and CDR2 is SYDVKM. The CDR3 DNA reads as TGCGGCAGCAGAACTAGCACAGATACGCAGTATTTT. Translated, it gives CGSRTSTDTQYF.

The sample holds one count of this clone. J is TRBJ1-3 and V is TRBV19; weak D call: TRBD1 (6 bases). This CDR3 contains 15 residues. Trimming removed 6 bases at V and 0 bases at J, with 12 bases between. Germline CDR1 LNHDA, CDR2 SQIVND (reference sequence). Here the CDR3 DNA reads TGTGCCAGTAGCCGACAGGTTTCCTCTGGAAACACCATATATTTT. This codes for CASSRQVSSGNTIYF.

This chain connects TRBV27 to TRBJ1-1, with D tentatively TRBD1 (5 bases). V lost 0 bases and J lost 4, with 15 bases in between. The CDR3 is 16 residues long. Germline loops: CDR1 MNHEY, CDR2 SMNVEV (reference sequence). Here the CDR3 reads CASSLSGGERATEAFF. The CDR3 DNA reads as TGTGCCAGCAGTTTATCGGGGGGGGAGCGGGCCACTGAAGCTTTCTTT.

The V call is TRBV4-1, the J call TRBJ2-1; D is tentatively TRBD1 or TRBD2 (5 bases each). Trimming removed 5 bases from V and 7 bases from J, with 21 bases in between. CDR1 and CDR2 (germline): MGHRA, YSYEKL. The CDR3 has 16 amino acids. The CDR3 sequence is CASSAPGTTIRNEQFF. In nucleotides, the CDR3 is TGCGCCAGCAGCGCCCCCGGGACGACTATTAGGAATGAGCAGTTCTTC.

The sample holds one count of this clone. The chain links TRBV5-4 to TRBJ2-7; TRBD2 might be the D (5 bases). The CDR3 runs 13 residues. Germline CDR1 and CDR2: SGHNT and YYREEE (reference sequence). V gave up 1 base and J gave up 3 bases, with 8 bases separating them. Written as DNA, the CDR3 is TGTGCCAGCAGCTTGCCCGGGGACTACGAGCAGTACTTC. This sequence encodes CASSLPGDYEQYF. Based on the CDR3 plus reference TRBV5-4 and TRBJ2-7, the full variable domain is ETGVTQSPTHLIKTRGQQVTLRCSSQSGHNTVSWYQQALGQGPQFIFQYYREEENGRGNFPPRFSGLQFPNYSSELNVNALELDDSALYLCASSLPGDYEQYFGPGTRLTVT.

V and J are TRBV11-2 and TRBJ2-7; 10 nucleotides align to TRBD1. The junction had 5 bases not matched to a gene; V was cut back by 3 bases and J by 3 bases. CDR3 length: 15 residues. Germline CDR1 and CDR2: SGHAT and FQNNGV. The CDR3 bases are TGTGCCAGCAGCTTGCTCCGGGACAGGGGCTACGAGCAGTACTTC. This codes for CASSLLRDRGYEQYF.